A selection of T cell receptor beta chains follows, all from one sample in a study of shared T cell receptors in the human thymus. TCRdb keeps only in-frame clones here, not all; method: immunoSEQ multiplex PCR. The sample yields around 730,000 clones, approximately 85% seen once. This sample also appeared in a second study, on human thymus T cells.

Sequenced material: thymocytes. All receptors come from a girl under three years old with a congenital heart defect. Both conserved end residues are part of each CDR3. A D gene is named only where the DNA matches it firmly. Clone size is not always given. Where it is, it says once, few, many or a class for expanded clones.

. | . | TRBJ1-6 | TRBV19 | TGTGCCAGTACCCCGCAGGGTTCTGGCAATTCACCCCTCCACTTT | CASTPQGSGNSPLHF
TRBD1 | . | TRBJ1-2 | TRBV7-3 | TGTGCCAGCAGCGGACCTTTTGTGGGACAGGGGGCATATGGCTACACCTTC | CASSGPFVGQGAYGYTF
TRBD2 | . | TRBJ2-7 | TRBV4-1 | TGCGCCAGCAGCCAAGATAAGTCAGCGGGGGGTACCTACGAGCAGTACTTC | CASSQDKSAGGTYEQYF
. | . | TRBJ1-2 | TRBV6-1 | TGTGCCAGCAGTGAATGTTATCTGGGAGTGCCCCCCCTCGTTAACTATGGCTACACCTTC | CASSECYLGVPPLVNYGYTF
. | . | TRBJ1-2 | TRBV11-2 | TGTGCCAGCAGCCCCAGCGGGGGCGCCTCGTACACCTTC | CASSPSGGASYTF
. | . | TRBJ1-1 | TRBV5-1 | TGCGCCAGCAGAGCCCGTATGAACACTGAAGCTTTCTTT | CASRARMNTEAFF
TRBD1 | . | TRBJ1-6 | TRBV6-1 | TGTGCCAGCACAGGGACAGTCCATAATTCACCCCTCCACTTT | CASTGTVHNSPLHF
. | . | TRBJ1-3 | TRBV6-6 | TGTGCCAGCATGAGGAGCGGCTCTGGAAACACCATATATTTT | CASMRSGSGNTIYF
. | . | TRBJ2-3 | TRBV10-1 | TGCGCCAGCAGTGAGTCGCCGGGGAGTGATACGCAGTATTTT | CASSESPGSDTQYF
. | . | TRBJ2-5 | TRBV19 | TGTGCCAGTAGTCACCCTGGCCGCGGGGAGACCCAGTACTTC | CASSHPGRGETQYF
TRBD1 | . | TRBJ2-7 | TRBV27 | TGTGCCAGCAGTCCTAGGCCGGGACAGTGTGACGAGCAGTACTTC | CASSPRPGQCDEQYF
. | . | TRBJ1-1 | TRBV11-2 | TGTGCCAGCAGCGGTTCTTCGGGAGGGTCTGAAGCTTTCTTT | CASSGSSGGSEAFF
. | . | TRBJ1-1 | TRBV5-1 | TGCGCCAGCCGCCCCTCGGGGACTTCATCGAATAATGAAGCTTTCTTT | CASRPSGTSSNNEAFF
. | . | TRBJ2-7 | TRBV29-1 | TGCAGCGTTGAAAGTCCAACGGCGGGAAAAACCTACGAGCAGTACTTC | CSVESPTAGKTYEQYF
. | once | TRBJ2-1 | TRBV4-1 | TGCGCCAGCAGCCAGGACAGCCAACTCTTCAATGAGCAGTTCTTC | CASSQDSQLFNEQFF
TRBD1 | . | TRBJ2-4 | TRBV4-3 | TGCGCCAGCAGCCAACGACCATCCCAGGGGGCCTTAGCCAAAAACATTCAGTACTTC | CASSQRPSQGALAKNIQYF
TRBD1 | . | TRBJ1-5 | TRBV4-2 | TGTGCCAGCAGCCCGGGACAGGACAATCAGCCCCAGCATTTT | CASSPGQDNQPQHF
TRBD1 | . | TRBJ1-4 | TRBV10-2 | TGCGCCAGCAGCCCAACCGGGACAGGGGGTTTTAATGAAAAACTGTTTTTT | CASSPTGTGGFNEKLFF
. | . | TRBJ1-3 | TRBV6-1 | TGTGCCAGCAGTGAAGGGACAGAGACAGGCTCTGGAAACACCATATATTTT | CASSEGTETGSGNTIYF
TRBD1 | . | TRBJ1-2 | TRBV7-6 | TGTGCCAGCAGCTTAGATCTACGGGACAGGCCACCCTATGGCTACACCTTC | CASSLDLRDRPPYGYTF
TRBD1 | . | TRBJ2-7 | TRBV15 | TGTGCCACCAGCAGGGGATGGGGACAGGTCGTGTCCTACGAGCAGTACTTC | CATSRGWGQVVSYEQYF
. | . | TRBJ1-1 | TRBV10-2 | TGCGCCAGCAGTGAGTGGGGGGTTTGGAAAACAAAGAACACTGAAGCTTTCTTT | CASSEWGVWKTKNTEAFF
TRBD1 | . | TRBJ2-1 | TRBV18 | TGTGCCAGCTCACCGCTGGACAGGGCCTACAATGAGCAGTTCTTC | CASSPLDRAYNEQFF
. | . | TRBJ1-3 | TRBV5-1 | TGCGCCAGCTCGGGGGGAAACGGAGGAAACACCATATATTTT | CASSGGNGGNTIYF
. | once | TRBJ1-4 | TRBV28 | TGTGCCAGCACTGCGACGGAGGGGACGGGGGAAAATGAAAAACTGTTTTTT | CASTATEGTGENEKLFF
. | . | TRBJ2-2 | TRBV11-2 | TGTGCCAGCAGCTCCGGGGGAGGGGACACCTACCGCACCGGGGAGCTGTTTTTT | CASSSGGGDTYRTGELFF